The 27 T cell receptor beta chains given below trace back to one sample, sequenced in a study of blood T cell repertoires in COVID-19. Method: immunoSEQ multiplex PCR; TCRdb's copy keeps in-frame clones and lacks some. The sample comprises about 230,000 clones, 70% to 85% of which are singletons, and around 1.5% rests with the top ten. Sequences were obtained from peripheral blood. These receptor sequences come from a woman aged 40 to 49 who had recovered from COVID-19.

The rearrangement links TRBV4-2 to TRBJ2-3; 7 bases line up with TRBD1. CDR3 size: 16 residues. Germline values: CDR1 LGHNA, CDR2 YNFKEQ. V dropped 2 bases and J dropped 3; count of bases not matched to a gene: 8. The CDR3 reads CASSQLWGQKTDTQYF. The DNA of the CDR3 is TGTGCCAGCAGCCAATTGTGGGGACAGAAGACAGATACGCAGTATTTT.

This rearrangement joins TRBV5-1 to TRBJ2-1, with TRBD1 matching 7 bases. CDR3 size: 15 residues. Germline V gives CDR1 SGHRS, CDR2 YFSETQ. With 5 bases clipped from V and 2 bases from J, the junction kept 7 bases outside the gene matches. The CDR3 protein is CASRETGSTYNEQFF. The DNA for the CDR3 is TGCGCCAGCAGGGAGACAGGGTCCACCTACAATGAGCAGTTCTTC.

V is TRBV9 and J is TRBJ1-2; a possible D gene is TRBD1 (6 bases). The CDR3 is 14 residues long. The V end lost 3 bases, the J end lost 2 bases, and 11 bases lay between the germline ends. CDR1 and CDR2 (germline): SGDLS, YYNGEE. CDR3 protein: CASSAAGQNYGYTF. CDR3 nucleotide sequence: TGTGCCAGCAGCGCGGCTGGACAGAACTATGGCTACACCTTC. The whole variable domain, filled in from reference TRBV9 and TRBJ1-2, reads DSGVTQTPKHLITATGQRVTLRCSPRSGDLSVYWYQQSLDQGLQFLIQYYNGEERAKGNILERFSAQQFPDLHSELNLSSLELGDSALYFCASSAAGQNYGYTFGSGTRLTVV.

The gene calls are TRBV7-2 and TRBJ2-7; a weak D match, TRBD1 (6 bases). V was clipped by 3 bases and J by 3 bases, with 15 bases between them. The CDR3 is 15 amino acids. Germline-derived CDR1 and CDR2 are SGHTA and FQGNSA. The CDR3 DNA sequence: TGTGCCAGCAGCTTGGGGGCCAGTTCTCTCTACGAGCAGTACTTC. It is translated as CASSLGASSLYEQYF.

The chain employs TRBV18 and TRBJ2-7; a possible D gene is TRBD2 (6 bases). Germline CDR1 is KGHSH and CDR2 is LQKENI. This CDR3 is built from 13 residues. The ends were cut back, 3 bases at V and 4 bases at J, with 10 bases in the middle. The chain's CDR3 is CASSPGGKYEQYF. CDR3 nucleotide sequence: TGTGCCAGCTCACCCGGAGGGAAATACGAGCAGTACTTC.

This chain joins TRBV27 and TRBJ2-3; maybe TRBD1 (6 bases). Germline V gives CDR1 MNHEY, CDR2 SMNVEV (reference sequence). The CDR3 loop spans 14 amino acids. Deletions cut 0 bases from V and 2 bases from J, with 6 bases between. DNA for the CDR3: TGTGCCAGCAGTTTATCGGGGGCCACAGATACGCAGTATTTT. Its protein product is CASSLSGATDTQYF.

CDR3 protein: CASSYGQSRGYTF. The DNA for the CDR3 is TGTGCCAGCAGTTATGGACAGAGCCGTGGCTACACCTTC. The chain is built from TRBV12-3 or TRBV12-4 and TRBJ1-2; D possibly corresponds to TRBD1 (6 bases). The CDR3 extends over 13 amino acids. V lost 4 bases and J 7 bases, leaving 13 bases between the germline ends.

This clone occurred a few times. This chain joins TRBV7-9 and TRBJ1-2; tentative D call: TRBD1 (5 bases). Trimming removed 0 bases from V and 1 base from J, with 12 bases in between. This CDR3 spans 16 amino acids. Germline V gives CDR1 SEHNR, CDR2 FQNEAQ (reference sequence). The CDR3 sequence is CASSLADGHFNYGYTF. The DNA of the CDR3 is TGTGCCAGCAGCTTAGCGGATGGACACTTTAACTATGGCTACACCTTC.

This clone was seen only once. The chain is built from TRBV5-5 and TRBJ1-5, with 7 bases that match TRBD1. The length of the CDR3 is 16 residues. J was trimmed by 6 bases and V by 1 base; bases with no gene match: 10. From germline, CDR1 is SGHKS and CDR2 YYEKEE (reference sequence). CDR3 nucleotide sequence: TGTGCCAGCAGCTTGAGCGGACAGGTTGTGTTTCAGCCCCAGCATTTT. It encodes CASSLSGQVVFQPQHF.

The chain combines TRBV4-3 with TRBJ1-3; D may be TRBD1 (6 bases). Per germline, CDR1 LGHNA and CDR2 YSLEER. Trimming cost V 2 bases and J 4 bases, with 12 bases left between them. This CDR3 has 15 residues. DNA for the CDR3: TGCGCCAGCAGCCAAAGGGGGTACGCAGGAAACACCATATATTTT. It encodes CASSQRGYAGNTIYF.

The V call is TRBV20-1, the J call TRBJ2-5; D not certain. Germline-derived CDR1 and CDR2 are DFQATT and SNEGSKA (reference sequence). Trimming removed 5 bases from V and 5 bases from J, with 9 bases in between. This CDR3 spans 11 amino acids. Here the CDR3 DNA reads TGCAGTGCTGGCCCCGGGGAGACCCAGTACTTC. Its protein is CSAGPGETQYF.

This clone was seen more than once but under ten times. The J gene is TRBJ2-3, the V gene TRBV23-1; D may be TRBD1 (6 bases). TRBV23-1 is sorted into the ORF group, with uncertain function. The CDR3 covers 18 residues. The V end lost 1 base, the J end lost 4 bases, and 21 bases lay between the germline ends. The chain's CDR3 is CASSQCIMRDIDPDTQYF. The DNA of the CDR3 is TGCGCCAGCAGTCAATGTATAATGAGGGACATCGATCCAGATACGCAGTATTTT.

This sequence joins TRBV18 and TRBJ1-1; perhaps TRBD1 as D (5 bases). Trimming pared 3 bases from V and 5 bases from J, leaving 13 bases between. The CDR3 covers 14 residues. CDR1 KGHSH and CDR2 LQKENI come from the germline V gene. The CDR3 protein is CASSPDSGGTEAFF. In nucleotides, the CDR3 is TGTGCCAGCTCACCCGATTCCGGGGGAACTGAAGCTTTCTTT. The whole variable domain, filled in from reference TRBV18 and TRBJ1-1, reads NAGVMQNPRHLVRRRGQEARLRCSPMKGHSHVYWYRQLPEEGLKFMVYLQKENIIDESGMPKERFSAEFPKEGPSILRIQQVVRGDSAAYFCASSPDSGGTEAFFGQGTRLTVV.

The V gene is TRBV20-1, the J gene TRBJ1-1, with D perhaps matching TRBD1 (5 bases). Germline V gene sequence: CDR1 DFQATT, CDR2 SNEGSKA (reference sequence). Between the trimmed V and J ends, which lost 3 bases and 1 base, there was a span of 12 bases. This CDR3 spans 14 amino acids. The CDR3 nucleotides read TGCAGTGCTAGTGGGGCCGGAGGGAACACTGAAGCTTTCTTT. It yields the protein CSASGAGGNTEAFF.

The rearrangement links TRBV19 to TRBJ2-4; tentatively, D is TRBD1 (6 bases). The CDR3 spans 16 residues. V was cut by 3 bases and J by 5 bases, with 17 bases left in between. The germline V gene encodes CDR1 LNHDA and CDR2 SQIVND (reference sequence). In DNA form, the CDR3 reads TGTGCCAGTAGTATCGGCGGCACAGGGCCTCAAAACATTCAGTACTTC. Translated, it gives CASSIGGTGPQNIQYF.

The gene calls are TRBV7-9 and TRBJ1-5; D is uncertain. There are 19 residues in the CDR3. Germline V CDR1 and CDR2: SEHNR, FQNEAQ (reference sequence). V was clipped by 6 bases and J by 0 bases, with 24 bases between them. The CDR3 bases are TGTGCCAGCAGACCGCGCCACCTAAAATATAAAAATAGCAATCAGCCCCAGCATTTT. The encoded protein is CASRPRHLKYKNSNQPQHF.

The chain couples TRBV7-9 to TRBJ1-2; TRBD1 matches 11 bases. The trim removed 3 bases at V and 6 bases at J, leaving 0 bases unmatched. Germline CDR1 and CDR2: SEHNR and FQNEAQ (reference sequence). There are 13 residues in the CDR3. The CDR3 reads CASSLDRGHGYTF. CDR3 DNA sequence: TGTGCCAGCAGCTTGGACAGGGGGCATGGCTACACCTTC.

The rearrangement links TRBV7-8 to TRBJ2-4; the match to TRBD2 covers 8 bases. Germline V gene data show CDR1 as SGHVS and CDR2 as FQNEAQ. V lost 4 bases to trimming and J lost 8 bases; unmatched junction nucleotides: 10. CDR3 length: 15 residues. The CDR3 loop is CASSSERGLKYIQYF. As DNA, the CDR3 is TGTGCCAGCAGCTCCGAGCGGGGGTTAAAATACATTCAGTACTTC.

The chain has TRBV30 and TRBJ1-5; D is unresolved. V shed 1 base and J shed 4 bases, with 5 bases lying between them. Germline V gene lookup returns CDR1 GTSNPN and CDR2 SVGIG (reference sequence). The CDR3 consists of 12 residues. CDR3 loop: CAWSDQNQPQHF. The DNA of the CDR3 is TGTGCCTGGAGTGATCAGAATCAGCCCCAGCATTTT.

The CDR3 nucleotides are TGTGCCACCAGCAACCGGGACAGGGTCTTCGGCTACACCTTC. This gives the protein CATSNRDRVFGYTF. This chain links TRBV15 with TRBJ1-2; 9 bases align to TRBD1. Trimming at V came to 4 bases and at J to 8 bases, leaving 8 bases not matched to a gene. The CDR3 totals 14 residues. From germline, CDR1 is LNHNV and CDR2 YYDKDF (reference sequence).

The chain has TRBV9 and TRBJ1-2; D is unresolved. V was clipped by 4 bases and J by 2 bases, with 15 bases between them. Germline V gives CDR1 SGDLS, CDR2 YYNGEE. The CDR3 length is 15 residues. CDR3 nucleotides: TGTGCCAGCAGCCCCTTCCCGGCCGGGAACTATGGCTACACCTTC. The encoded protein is CASSPFPAGNYGYTF. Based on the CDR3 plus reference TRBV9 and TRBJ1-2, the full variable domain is DSGVTQTPKHLITATGQRVTLRCSPRSGDLSVYWYQQSLDQGLQFLIQYYNGEERAKGNILERFSAQQFPDLHSELNLSSLELGDSALYFCASSPFPAGNYGYTFGSGTRLTVV.

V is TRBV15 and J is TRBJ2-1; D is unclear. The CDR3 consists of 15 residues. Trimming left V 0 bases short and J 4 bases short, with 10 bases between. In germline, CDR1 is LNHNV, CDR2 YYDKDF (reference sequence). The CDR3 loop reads CATSRDLAPYNEQFF. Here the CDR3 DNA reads TGTGCCACCAGCAGAGACCTGGCTCCTTACAATGAGCAGTTCTTC.

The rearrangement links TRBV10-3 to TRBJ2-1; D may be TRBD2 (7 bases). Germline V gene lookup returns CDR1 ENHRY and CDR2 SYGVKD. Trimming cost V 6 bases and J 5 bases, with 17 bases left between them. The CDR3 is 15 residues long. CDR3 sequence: CAIRERGGEHNEQFF. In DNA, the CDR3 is TGTGCCATCAGGGAAAGGGGGGGGGAACACAATGAGCAGTTCTTC.

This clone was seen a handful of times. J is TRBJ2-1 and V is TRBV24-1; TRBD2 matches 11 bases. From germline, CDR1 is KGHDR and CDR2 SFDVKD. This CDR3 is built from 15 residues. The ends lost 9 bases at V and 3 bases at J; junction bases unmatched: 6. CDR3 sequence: CATSLGLADYNEQFF. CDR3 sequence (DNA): TGTGCCACCTCCTTGGGACTAGCGGACTACAATGAGCAGTTCTTC.

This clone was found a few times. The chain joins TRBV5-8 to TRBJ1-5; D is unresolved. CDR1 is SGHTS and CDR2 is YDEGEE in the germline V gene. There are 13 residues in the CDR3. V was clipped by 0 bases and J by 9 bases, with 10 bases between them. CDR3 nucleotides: TGTGCCAGCAGCTTGGGGGCCTGGGCGCCCCAGCATTTT. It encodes CASSLGAWAPQHF.

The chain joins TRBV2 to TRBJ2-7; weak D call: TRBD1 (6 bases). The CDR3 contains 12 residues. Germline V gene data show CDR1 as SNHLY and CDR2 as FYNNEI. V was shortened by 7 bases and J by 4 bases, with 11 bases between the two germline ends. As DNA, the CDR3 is TGTGCCAGCACCCCCCAGGGGTACGAGCAGTACTTC. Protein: CASTPQGYEQYF.

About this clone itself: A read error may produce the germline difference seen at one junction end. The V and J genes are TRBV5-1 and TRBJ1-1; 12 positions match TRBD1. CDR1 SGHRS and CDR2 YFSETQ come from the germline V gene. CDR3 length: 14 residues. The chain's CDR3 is CASRLGQGASEAFF. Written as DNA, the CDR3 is TGCGCCAGCAGGTTGGGACAGGGGGCCAGTGAAGCTTTCTTT.